This record looks at one T cell receptor (beta chain) sequence and its context. What it binds is not known. This entry is derived from a study of T cell responses to AZD1222 COVID-19 vaccine. Study in general: Pooled together were second doses at about 4 or about 12 weeks. The study's findings and limits: Spike-spanning, vaccine-associated CD4 TCRs were dominant at 160-218 and 743-854. Nearly half of spike-specific TCRs reportedly target unmutated variant regions. Repertoires were sampled only after the peak T cell response.

V lost 7 bases, J lost 1 base, and 10 bases lay in between. The CDR3 runs 13 residues. Germline CDR1 is SNHLY and CDR2 is FYNNEI. TCRdb's table, derived via immunoSEQ multiplex PCR, lists solely in-frame clones and lacks some. The data show under 40,000 clones, around 90% seen once. The receptor was derived from an adult in good health. V is TRBV2 and J is TRBJ1-1; the D is unclear. The sequencing here drew on peripheral blood, taken on day 0 of AZD1222 vaccination. The CDR3 sequence is CASTTDGNTEAFF. CDR3 nucleotide sequence: TGTGCCAGCACGACGGACGGGAACACTGAAGCTTTCTTT.